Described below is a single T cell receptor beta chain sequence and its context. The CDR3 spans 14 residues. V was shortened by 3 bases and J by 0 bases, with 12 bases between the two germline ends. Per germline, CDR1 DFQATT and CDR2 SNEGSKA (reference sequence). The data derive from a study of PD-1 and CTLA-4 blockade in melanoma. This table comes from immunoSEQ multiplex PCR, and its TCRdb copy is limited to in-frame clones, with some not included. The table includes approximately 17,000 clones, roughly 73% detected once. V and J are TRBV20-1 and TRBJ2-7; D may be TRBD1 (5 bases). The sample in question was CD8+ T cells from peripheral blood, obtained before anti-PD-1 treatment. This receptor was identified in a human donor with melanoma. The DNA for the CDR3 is TGCAGTGCTAGTGAAGGACACAACTCCTACGAGCAGTACTTC. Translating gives CSASEGHNSYEQYF.